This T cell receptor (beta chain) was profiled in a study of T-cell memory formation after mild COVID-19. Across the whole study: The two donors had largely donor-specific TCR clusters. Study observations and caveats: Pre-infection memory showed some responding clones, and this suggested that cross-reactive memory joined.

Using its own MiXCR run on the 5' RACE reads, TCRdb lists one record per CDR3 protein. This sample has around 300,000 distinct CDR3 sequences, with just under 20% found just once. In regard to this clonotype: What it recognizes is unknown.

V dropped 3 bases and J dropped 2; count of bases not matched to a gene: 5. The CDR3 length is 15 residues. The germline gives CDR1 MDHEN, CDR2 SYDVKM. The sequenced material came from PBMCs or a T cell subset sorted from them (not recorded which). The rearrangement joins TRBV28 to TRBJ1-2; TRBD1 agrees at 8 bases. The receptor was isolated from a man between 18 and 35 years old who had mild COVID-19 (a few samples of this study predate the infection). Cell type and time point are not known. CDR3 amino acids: CASSFGDRPNYGYTF. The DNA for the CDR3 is TGTGCCAGCAGTTTTGGGGACAGGCCCAACTATGGCTACACCTTC.